This T cell receptor (beta chain) was profiled in a study of blood T cells in healthy people across ages. General observations from the study: Possibly confounding the expanded clonotype changes was the fact that donor CMV status was unknown. The diversity estimates, figures obtained from one million T cells, were considered underestimates.

The use of a sample-barcoded 5' primer and a J-beta primer mix characterized a second PCR of about 7 to 12 cycles. TCRdb re-analysed the 5' RACE reads in MiXCR, keeping a single row per CDR3 protein. The top ten hold over 40% of the sample, which has over 300,000 distinct CDR3 sequences, 50% to 60% seen once. In regard to this clonotype: Its antigen is still unknown.

The sample was blood. This clonotype was sampled from a man aged 55 to 70 in good health.

The CDR3 loop is CASTPAGGRSSYEQYF. In DNA, the CDR3 is TGTGCCAGCACCCCGGCTGGGGGACGGAGCTCCTACGAGCAGTACTTC. The V call is TRBV5-6, the J call TRBJ2-7; D assignment may be TRBD1 or TRBD2 (5 bases each). This CDR3 comprises 16 residues. The V end was cut by 6 bases, the J end by 0 bases, with 19 bases between. Germline V lookup: CDR1 SGHDT, CDR2 YYEEEE. Full variable domain (rest looked up from reference TRBV5-6 and TRBJ2-7): DAGVTQSPTHLIKTRGQQVTLRCSPKSGHDTVSWYQQALGQGPQFIFQYYEEEERQRGNFPDRFSGHQFPNYSSELNVNALLLGDSALYLCASTPAGGRSSYEQYFGPGTRLTVT.